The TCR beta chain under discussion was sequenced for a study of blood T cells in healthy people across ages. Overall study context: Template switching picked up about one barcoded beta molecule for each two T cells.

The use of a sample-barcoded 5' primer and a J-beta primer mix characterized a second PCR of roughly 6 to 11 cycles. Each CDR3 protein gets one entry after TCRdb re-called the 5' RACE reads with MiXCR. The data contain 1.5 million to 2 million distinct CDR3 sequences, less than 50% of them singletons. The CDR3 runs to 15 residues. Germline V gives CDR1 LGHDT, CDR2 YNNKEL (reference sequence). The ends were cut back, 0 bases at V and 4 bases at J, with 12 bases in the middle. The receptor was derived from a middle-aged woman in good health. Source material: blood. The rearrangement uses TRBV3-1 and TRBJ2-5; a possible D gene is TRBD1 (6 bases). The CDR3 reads CASSQDRGKGETQYF. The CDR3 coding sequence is TGTGCCAGCAGCCAAGACAGGGGAAAGGGAGAGACCCAGTACTTC.